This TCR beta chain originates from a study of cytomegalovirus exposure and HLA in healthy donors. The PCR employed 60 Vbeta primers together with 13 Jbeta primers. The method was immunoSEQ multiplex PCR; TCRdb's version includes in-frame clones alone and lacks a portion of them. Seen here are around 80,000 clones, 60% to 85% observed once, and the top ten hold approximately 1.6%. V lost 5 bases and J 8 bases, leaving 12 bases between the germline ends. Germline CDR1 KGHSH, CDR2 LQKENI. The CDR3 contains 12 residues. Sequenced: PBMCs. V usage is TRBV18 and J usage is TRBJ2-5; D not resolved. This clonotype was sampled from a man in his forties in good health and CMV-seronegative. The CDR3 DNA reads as TGTGCCAGCTCAACGCCTCAGGCCACCCAGTACTTC. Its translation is CASSTPQATQYF.